This TCR beta chain was identified in a study of T cell repertoires in cytomegalovirus infection. TCRdb re-called the reads with MiXCR, one entry per CDR3 protein. The profile shows fewer than 300,000 distinct CDR3 sequences, roughly 24% of them singletons. This clonotype was seen a handful of times. The sequenced material came from PBMCs. The sequence derives from a human donor in good health (CMV status not recorded). Some clones in this sample may be carry-over from other donors' samples.

The CDR3 protein is CASSGQGASDEQYF. The DNA of the CDR3 is TGCGCCAGCAGCGGTCAGGGGGCGAGCGACGAGCAGTACTTC. The chain employs TRBV5-1 and TRBJ2-7, with TRBD1 matching over 8 bases. This CDR3 has 14 residues. V shed 4 bases and J 5 bases; nucleotides not matched to a gene: 8. CDR1 SGHRS and CDR2 YFSETQ come from the germline V gene.